The clone carrying this T cell receptor (beta chain) came up a few times. Its antigen is not known. These data are taken from a study of identical twins. Overall study findings and caveats: Twin-shared out-of-frame alpha sequences were enriched for low generation probability. Without tracking the same donors, conclusions rested on cross-sectional statistical analysis. Zero-insertion findings could be partly confounded by invariant cells (MAIT and iNKT cells). Memory repertoires showed no such pattern, whereas abundant cord blood beta clonotypes carried fewer insertions.

TCRdb called the 5' RACE reads again in MiXCR, with one record for every CDR3 protein. The table includes 500,000 or so distinct CDR3 sequences, approximately 15% detected once. CDR3 length: 17 residues. After removal of 2 bases from V and 5 bases from J, the junction contained 12 bases not matched to a gene. Per the germline V gene, CDR1 is SGHRS and CDR2 is YFSETQ. Separately, the same data were catalogued under a study of yellow fever vaccine responses in identical twins.

The source of this sequence is a woman aged 18-30 years in good health. What was sequenced was CD4+ T cells sorted from blood. The chain combines TRBV5-1 with TRBJ2-5; TRBD2 agrees at 10 bases. CDR3 protein: CASSLWRLAGDLETQYF. The CDR3 nucleotides are TGCGCCAGCAGCTTATGGAGGCTAGCGGGAGATTTGGAGACCCAGTACTTC. Full variable domain (outside the CDR3, taken from reference TRBV5-1 and TRBJ2-5): KAGVTQTPRYLIKTRGQQVTLSCSPISGHRSVSWYQQTPGQGLQFLFEYFSETQRNKGNFPGRFSGRQFSNSRSEMNVSTLELGDSALYLCASSLWRLAGDLETQYFGPGTRLLVL.